Each of the 13 T cell receptor beta chains below was sequenced from the same sample in a study of blood T cells in healthy people across ages. Through a sample-barcoded 5' primer and a J-beta primer mix, a second PCR was run for roughly 7 to 11 cycles. TCRdb re-called the 5' RACE reads with MiXCR, one entry per CDR3 protein. Among approximately 850,000 distinct CDR3 sequences listed, more than 45% were seen once. The sequencing sample was made of blood. Source of these receptors: a man aged 25 to 40 in good health.

In DNA form, the CDR3 reads TGTGCCAGCAGCTCGCACCTAGGGACAGGGGTAGCCTACGAGCAGTACTTC. Encoded protein: CASSSHLGTGVAYEQYF. V is TRBV7-9 and J is TRBJ2-7; 10 nucleotides agree with TRBD1. This CDR3 has 17 amino acids. Looked up from germline, CDR1 is SEHNR and CDR2 is FQNEAQ (reference sequence). Trimming removed 4 bases from V and 2 bases from J; junction bases left unmatched: 11.

V and J are TRBV11-2 and TRBJ2-1; D possibly corresponds to TRBD1 (5 bases). Germline V gives CDR1 SGHAT, CDR2 FQNNGV. The CDR3 has 13 amino acids. Between the trimmed V and J ends, which lost 5 bases and 10 bases, there was a span of 15 bases. The CDR3 loop is CASSPPSGLEQFF. The CDR3 bases are TGTGCCAGCAGCCCTCCGTCAGGGCTCGAGCAGTTCTTC.

To note about this clonotype: A much larger clonotype is one base distant, so this may be a read error. The V gene is TRBV9, the J gene TRBJ1-2, with a possible D match to TRBD1 (6 bases). V lost 0 bases, J lost 7 bases, and 16 bases lay in between. Germline V gives CDR1 SGDLS, CDR2 YYNGEE. This CDR3 comprises 15 residues. CDR3 coding DNA: TGTGCCAGCAGCGTAGGACAGGCTATCGACTGTGGCTACACCTTC. Amino acids: CASSVGQAIDCGYTF.

This rearrangement joins TRBV18 to TRBJ1-1; D gene unclear. Germline CDR1 and CDR2: KGHSH and LQKENI. The ends were cut back, 6 bases at V and 1 base at J, with 9 bases in the middle. The CDR3 has 13 amino acids. Here the CDR3 reads CASSHGENTEAFF. The DNA for the CDR3 is TGTGCCAGCTCCCACGGGGAGAACACTGAAGCTTTCTTT. The variable domain in full, with the rest retrieved from reference TRBV18 and TRBJ1-1, is NAGVMQNPRHLVRRRGQEARLRCSPMKGHSHVYWYRQLPEEGLKFMVYLQKENIIDESGMPKERFSAEFPKEGPSILRIQQVVRGDSAAYFCASSHGENTEAFFGQGTRLTVV.

The V gene is TRBV4-1, the J gene TRBJ2-1; the D is unclear. Between the trimmed V and J ends, which lost 2 bases and 8 bases, there was a span of 7 bases. The CDR3 sequence is 12 residues long. Germline CDR1 is MGHRA and CDR2 is YSYEKL. CDR3 amino acids: CASSQRWHEQFF. CDR3 in DNA: TGCGCCAGCAGCCAAAGGTGGCATGAGCAGTTCTTC.

This chain connects TRBV20-1 to TRBJ2-7, with TRBD1 matching 10 bases. The J call may be in error: the DNA end matches TRBJ2-5 better. CDR1 is DFQATT, CDR2 SNEGSKA, per germline (reference sequence). The CDR3 totals 13 residues. The CDR3 protein is CSATGTGAETQYF. For the CDR3, the DNA is TGCAGTGCTACCGGGACAGGGGCGGAGACCCAGTACTTC.

V usage is TRBV2 and J usage is TRBJ2-1; D gene uncertain. Germline CDR1 SNHLY, CDR2 FYNNEI. With 7 bases removed from V and 13 bases from J, the gap between germline ends came to 17 bases. The CDR3 consists of 12 residues. The chain's CDR3 is CASTELYRRQFF. CDR3 bases: TGTGCCAGCACCGAACTGTACAGACGACAGTTCTTC.

The chain links TRBV6-5 to TRBJ2-5, with TRBD1 identical over 8 bases. TRBJ2-7 matches the DNA end more closely, so the J call is doubtful. Germline values: CDR1 MNHEY, CDR2 SVGAGI. The CDR3 sequence is 16 residues long. This CDR3 reads CASSYSMGQETYEQYF. CDR3 coding DNA: TGTGCCAGCAGTTACTCGATGGGACAGGAGACCTACGAGCAGTACTTC.

This clonotype was seen a few times. The chain is built from TRBV5-1 and TRBJ2-5, with a weak D call TRBD1 (5 bases). The V end was cut by 1 base, the J end by 5 bases, with 12 bases between. The CDR3 loop spans 14 amino acids. Germline V gene lookup returns CDR1 SGHRS and CDR2 YFSETQ. As DNA, the CDR3 is TGCGCCAGCAGCTTGAATGCAGGGATGGAGACCCAGTACTTC. This encodes CASSLNAGMETQYF. Full variable domain (remainder filled in from reference TRBV5-1 and TRBJ2-5): KAGVTQTPRYLIKTRGQQVTLSCSPISGHRSVSWYQQTPGQGLQFLFEYFSETQRNKGNFPGRFSGRQFSNSRSEMNVSTLELGDSALYLCASSLNAGMETQYFGPGTRLLVL.

The CDR3 region is CSATIPGQANYGYTF. The CDR3 DNA reads as TGCAGTGCTACGATTCCGGGACAGGCAAACTATGGCTACACCTTC. The chain links TRBV20-1 to TRBJ1-2; 8 nucleotides line up with TRBD1. This CDR3 is 15 amino acids long. J gave up 2 bases and V 4 bases, and 9 bases lay outside the gene matches. From germline, CDR1 is DFQATT and CDR2 SNEGSKA (reference sequence).

This clonotype was picked up a small number of times. This rearrangement joins TRBV5-1 to TRBJ2-7; D ambiguous. CDR1 and CDR2 (germline): SGHRS, YFSETQ. The CDR3 consists of 13 residues. Trimming removed 1 base from V and 2 bases from J, with 7 bases in between. DNA of the CDR3: TGCGCCAGCAGCTTGATGGAGACCTACGAGCAGTACTTC. This sequence encodes CASSLMETYEQYF.

The V and J genes are TRBV7-9 and TRBJ2-1, with 11 bases identical to TRBD1. Germline V gene data show CDR1 as SEHNR and CDR2 as FQNEAQ (reference sequence). Unmatched junction bases numbered 4, after V lost 5 bases and J lost 7 bases. CDR3 length equals 14 residues. The CDR3 nucleotides are TGTGCCAGCAGCGCGGACAGGGGGCCGAATGAGCAGTTCTTC. This gives the protein CASSADRGPNEQFF.

This chain links TRBV6-5 with TRBJ2-7, with D possibly being TRBD2 (5 bases). Germline V gene data show CDR1 as MNHEY and CDR2 as SVGAGI. The CDR3 sequence is 13 residues long. V was trimmed by 7 bases and J by 2 bases, leaving 12 bases between them. Here the CDR3 DNA reads TGTGCCAGCACCAGGAATAGCGCCTACGAGCAGTACTTC. Encoded protein: CASTRNSAYEQYF.